A selection of T cell receptor beta chains follows, all from one sample in a study of OX40 agonist ivuxolimab in advanced cancers. The method was immunoSEQ multiplex PCR; TCRdb's version includes in-frame clones alone and lacks a portion of them. There are fewer than 25,000 clones in the sample; around 70% occur only once, and 33% lies in the top ten. The input for sequencing was CD4+ or CD8+ T cells sorted from blood, taken in a trial of the OX40 agonist ivuxolimab. These TCRs come from an adult with an advanced solid tumor such as melanoma, head and neck, liver or kidney cancer. Both conserved end residues are part of each CDR3. The order of the fields is CDR3 protein, J gene, V gene.

CDR3aa: CATSRGGGGNEKLFF; j_gene: TRBJ1-4; v_gene: TRBV15
CDR3aa: CASSLVGAPRYEQYF; j_gene: TRBJ2-7; v_gene: TRBV5-4
CDR3aa: CASRGQGDQLNYGYTF; j_gene: TRBJ1-2; v_gene: TRBV4-3
CDR3aa: CASRRRGYQPQHF; j_gene: TRBJ1-5; v_gene: TRBV6-5
CDR3aa: CASSPWGSGELFF; j_gene: TRBJ2-2; v_gene: TRBV5-1
CDR3aa: CASSPRGRGTREQYF; j_gene: TRBJ2-7; v_gene: TRBV2
CDR3aa: CASSPGAGSYNEQFF; j_gene: TRBJ2-1; v_gene: TRBV7-3
CDR3aa: CASSPGLAGEVGELFF; j_gene: TRBJ2-2; v_gene: TRBV5-1
CDR3aa: CASSPQGAVTGELFF; j_gene: TRBJ2-2; v_gene: TRBV7-6
CDR3aa: CASWPGGENTEAFF; j_gene: TRBJ1-1; v_gene: TRBV7-2
CDR3aa: CASSTTGEATDTQYF; j_gene: TRBJ2-3; v_gene: TRBV6-5
CDR3aa: CASQGPPEDEQYF; j_gene: TRBJ2-7; v_gene: TRBV6-6
CDR3aa: CASSSPGSTYEQYF; j_gene: TRBJ2-7; v_gene: TRBV13
CDR3aa: CASSPQFSYEQYF; j_gene: TRBJ2-7; v_gene: TRBV6-5
CDR3aa: CASSEETGSNQPQHF; j_gene: TRBJ1-5; v_gene: TRBV6-1
CDR3aa: CASSETLWVEYEQYF; j_gene: TRBJ2-7; v_gene: TRBV6-1
CDR3aa: CASSIGQGAGQPQHF; j_gene: TRBJ1-5; v_gene: TRBV19
CDR3aa: CASSHEANTEAFF; j_gene: TRBJ1-1; v_gene: TRBV11-2
CDR3aa: CASSESAGTFHF; j_gene: TRBJ1-6; v_gene: TRBV25-1
CDR3aa: CASSLDTSYEQYF; j_gene: TRBJ2-7; v_gene: TRBV5-4
CDR3aa: CASSSRQGREFF; j_gene: TRBJ2-1; v_gene: TRBV27
CDR3aa: CASSLGGTGWYYGYTF; j_gene: TRBJ1-2; v_gene: TRBV27
CDR3aa: CASSQQEETQYF; j_gene: TRBJ2-5; v_gene: TRBV4-2
CDR3aa: CASSILGDGYTF; j_gene: TRBJ1-2; v_gene: TRBV19
CDR3aa: CASSVGQGADTQYF; j_gene: TRBJ2-3; v_gene: TRBV9
CDR3aa: CASSIGLAGLGIEQFF; j_gene: TRBJ2-1; v_gene: TRBV19
CDR3aa: CASSRATSYEQYF; j_gene: TRBJ2-7; v_gene: TRBV7-9
CDR3aa: CASSSDRGPRRDEQFF; j_gene: TRBJ2-1; v_gene: TRBV7-9
CDR3aa: CASSLVLAGDYEQYF; j_gene: TRBJ2-7; v_gene: TRBV11-2
CDR3aa: CASSYTGDGYTF; j_gene: TRBJ1-2; v_gene: TRBV6-6
CDR3aa: CASSSRDEQFF; j_gene: TRBJ2-1; v_gene: TRBV5-6
CDR3aa: CASSQDIRATQYF; j_gene: TRBJ2-5; v_gene: TRBV14
CDR3aa: CASSQGSGGGEQTDTQYF; j_gene: TRBJ2-3; v_gene: TRBV4-3
CDR3aa: CASSYSQGNPNEQYF; j_gene: TRBJ2-7; v_gene: TRBV6-5
CDR3aa: CASSYSASEGYTF; j_gene: TRBJ1-2; v_gene: TRBV6-5
CDR3aa: CSHLGEDEKLFF; j_gene: TRBJ1-4; v_gene: TRBV29-1
CDR3aa: CASSPPGQGPNSGNTIYF; j_gene: TRBJ1-3; v_gene: TRBV18
CDR3aa: CASSSGSRTENTEAFF; j_gene: TRBJ1-1; v_gene: TRBV5-4
CDR3aa: CASSLDRGGETQYF; j_gene: TRBJ2-5; v_gene: TRBV4-3
CDR3aa: CATRTYREQFF; j_gene: TRBJ2-1; v_gene: TRBV28
CDR3aa: CASSLLAGAGANVLTF; j_gene: TRBJ2-6; v_gene: TRBV28